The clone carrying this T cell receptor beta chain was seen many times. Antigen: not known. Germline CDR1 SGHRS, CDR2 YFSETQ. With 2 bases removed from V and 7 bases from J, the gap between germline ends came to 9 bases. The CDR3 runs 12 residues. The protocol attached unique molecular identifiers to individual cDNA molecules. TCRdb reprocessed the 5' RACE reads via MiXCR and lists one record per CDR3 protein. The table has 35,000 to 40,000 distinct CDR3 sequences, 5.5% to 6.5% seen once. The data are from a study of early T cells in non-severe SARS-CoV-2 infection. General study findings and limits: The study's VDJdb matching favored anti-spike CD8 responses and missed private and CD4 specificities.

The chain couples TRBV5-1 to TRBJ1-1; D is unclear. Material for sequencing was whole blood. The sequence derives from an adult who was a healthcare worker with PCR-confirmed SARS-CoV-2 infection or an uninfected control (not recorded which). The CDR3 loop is CASSFGLREAFF. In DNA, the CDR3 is TGCGCCAGCAGCTTCGGACTGCGTGAAGCTTTCTTT.